A selection of T cell receptor beta chains follows, all from one sample in a study of blood T cell repertoires in COVID-19. The method was immunoSEQ multiplex PCR; TCRdb's version includes in-frame clones alone and lacks a portion of them. Here the sample spans more than 150,000 clones, about 80% being singletons. The sequencing sample was made of peripheral blood. The receptors come from a man aged 70-80 years who had recovered from COVID-19. The CDR3 runs from the conserved cysteine through the conserved F or W. The D gene is left open where the match is weak. Not every row has a clone size; where given, it reads once, few, many or a size class.

>.|TRBV2|TRBJ2-3|TRBD1
CASSKRSGGPDTQYF
TGTGCCAGCAGTAAAAGGTCAGGGGGCCCCGATACGCAGTATTTT
>.|TRBV6-1|TRBJ1-1|.
CASSEQGGTEAFF
TGTGCCAGCAGTGAACAGGGAGGGACTGAAGCTTTCTTT
>.|TRBV5-6|TRBJ1-5|.
CASSFGGLSQHQPQHF
TGTGCCAGCAGCTTTGGCGGACTGTCCCAGCATCAGCCCCAGCATTTT
>.|TRBV5-1|TRBJ2-1|TRBD2
CASSSLSTSGKDNEQFF
TGCGCCAGCAGCTCCCTTTCTACTAGCGGGAAAGACAATGAGCAGTTCTTC
>once|TRBV11-2|TRBJ1-1|TRBD1
CASSPRQGTNTEAFF
TGTGCCAGCAGCCCACGACAGGGGACGAACACTGAAGCTTTCTTT
>.|TRBV6-5|TRBJ2-1|.
CASRDLGALNEQFF
TGTGCCAGCAGGGATCTTGGGGCCCTCAATGAGCAGTTCTTC
>.|TRBV28|TRBJ1-6|.
CASKSRGSYNSPLHF
TGTGCCAGCAAAAGTAGGGGATCCTATAATTCACCCCTCCACTTT
>.|TRBV6-5|TRBJ2-6|.
CASSSGTTSGANVLTF
TGTGCCAGCAGTTCCGGGACAACCTCTGGGGCCAACGTCCTGACTTTC
>.|TRBV7-2|TRBJ1-5|TRBD1
CASSLETGFRQPQHF
TGTGCCAGCAGCTTAGAGACAGGGTTTCGTCAGCCCCAGCATTTT
>.|TRBV9|TRBJ2-3|TRBD2
CASTTGAGGGDTQYF
TGTGCCAGCACCACCGGAGCGGGAGGTGGAGATACGCAGTATTTT
>.|TRBV18|TRBJ2-5|.
CASSPSRGETQYF
TGTGCCAGCTCACCTTCCCGAGGGGAGACCCAGTACTTC
>.|TRBV7-2|TRBJ1-2|TRBD1
CASSLDGQGRGYTF
TGTGCCAGCAGCTTAGATGGACAGGGGCGAGGCTACACCTTC
>.|TRBV28|TRBJ2-6|.
CASSSPSSGANVLTF
TGTGCCAGCAGTTCCCCGAGCTCTGGGGCCAACGTCCTGACTTTC
>.|TRBV12-3/TRBV12-4|TRBJ2-3|.
CASSPRDTQYF
TGTGCCAGCAGCCCGAGGGATACGCAGTATTTT
>.|TRBV19|TRBJ1-1|.
CASSIAPGTEAFF
TGTGCCAGTAGTATAGCCCCGGGCACTGAAGCTTTCTTT
>.|TRBV6-5|TRBJ2-1|TRBD2
CASSYSGLPSYNEQFF
TGTGCCAGCAGTTACTCGGGACTACCGTCCTACAATGAGCAGTTCTTC
>once|TRBV20-1|TRBJ2-3|.
CSASSPRGDTQYF
TGCAGTGCTAGTTCCCCACGAGGAGATACGCAGTATTTT
>once|TRBV27|TRBJ2-7|TRBD2
CASYSGTSGPSYEQYF
TGTGCCAGCTATTCCGGGACTAGCGGACCATCCTACGAGCAGTACTTC
>.|TRBV7-3|TRBJ2-1|.
CASSLEGHRAYNEQFF
TGTGCCAGCAGCTTAGAGGGCCACAGGGCCTACAATGAGCAGTTCTTC
>.|TRBV6-2/TRBV6-3|TRBJ1-6|.
CASSPPTPAGCHF
TGTGCCAGCAGCCCTCCTACACCGGCCGGGTGCCACTTT
>.|TRBV28|TRBJ2-1|TRBD2
CASSFKGGLAGGNEQFF
TGTGCCAGCAGTTTCAAAGGGGGGCTAGCGGGAGGGAATGAGCAGTTCTTC
>.|TRBV5-5|TRBJ2-7|TRBD1
CASSHRQGANSYEQYF
TGTGCCAGCAGCCACCGACAGGGGGCGAACTCCTACGAGCAGTACTTC
>.|TRBV29-1|TRBJ2-7|.
CSVAFGSEQYF
TGCAGCGTTGCTTTTGGTAGTGAGCAGTACTTC
>.|TRBV9|TRBJ2-4|.
CASCPLDSHKAKNIQYF
TGTGCCAGCTGCCCTCTTGATAGCCACAAAGCCAAAAACATTCAGTACTTC
>.|TRBV5-6|TRBJ2-7|.
CASSFQVPYEQYF
TGTGCCAGCAGCTTCCAGGTACCCTACGAGCAGTACTTC
>.|TRBV9|TRBJ1-2|TRBD1
CASSPTGTAWGYTF
TGTGCCAGCAGCCCCACCGGGACAGCTTGGGGCTACACCTTC
>.|TRBV6-5|TRBJ2-7|.
CASGPLYEQYF
TGTGCCAGCGGCCCCTTGTACGAGCAGTACTTC
>.|TRBV27|TRBJ2-3|.
CASSLAGRTDTQYF
TGTGCCAGCAGTTTAGCGGGTCGCACAGATACGCAGTATTTT
>few|TRBV28|TRBJ1-5|TRBD1
CASSLGVRGRGPQHF
TGTGCCAGCAGTTTAGGGGTCAGGGGGCGCGGGCCCCAGCATTTT
>.|TRBV5-4|TRBJ1-1|.
CASSFVGAWGTEAFF
TGTGCCAGCAGCTTCGTGGGGGCGTGGGGCACTGAAGCTTTCTTT
>.|TRBV7-2|TRBJ1-2|TRBD1
CASSSRTGGTNYGYTF
TGTGCCAGCAGCTCCCGGACAGGGGGCACTAACTATGGCTACACCTTC
>.|TRBV7-2|TRBJ2-7|TRBD2
CASSFPGAGAIYEQYF
TGTGCCAGCAGCTTCCCTGGGGCGGGAGCTATCTACGAGCAGTACTTC
>few|TRBV9|TRBJ1-2|TRBD1
CASSVGIRDSHITPLYGYTF
TGTGCCAGCAGCGTAGGTATCAGGGACAGCCACATTACGCCTCTCTATGGCTACACCTTC
>.|TRBV19|TRBJ2-1|.
CASSIAVENEQFF
TGTGCCAGTAGTATAGCCGTAGAGAATGAGCAGTTCTTC
>.|TRBV24-1|TRBJ2-6|.
CATSDSGRLTGSGANVLTF
TGTGCCACCAGTGATTCGGGTAGGTTGACAGGCTCTGGGGCCAACGTCCTGACTTTC
>.|TRBV5-4|TRBJ1-4|TRBD1
CASSLGTGGSEKLFF
TGTGCCAGCAGCTTGGGGACAGGGGGAAGTGAAAAACTGTTTTTT
>.|TRBV29-1|TRBJ2-7|TRBD2
CSVGGLAGSDEQYF
TGCAGCGTGGGGGGACTAGCGGGAAGCGACGAGCAGTACTTC
>.|TRBV18|TRBJ1-5|TRBD1
CASSPLGDRANQPQHF
TGTGCCAGCTCACCATTGGGGGACAGGGCTAATCAGCCCCAGCATTTT
>once|TRBV2|TRBJ1-2|TRBD1
CASSELRGTGRFYGYTF
TGTGCCAGCAGTGAATTAAGGGGGACAGGGCGCTTCTATGGCTACACCTTC
>.|TRBV5-1|TRBJ1-1|TRBD1
CASSLVDRAMNTEAFF
TGCGCCAGCAGCTTGGTGGACAGGGCTATGAACACTGAAGCTTTCTTT
>.|TRBV7-9|TRBJ1-6|.
CASSPLEYIPLHF
TGTGCCAGCAGTCCCCTGGAGTATATACCCCTCCACTTT
>.|TRBV9|TRBJ2-1|TRBD2
CASSRTSGISYNEQFF
TGTGCCAGCAGCCGGACTAGCGGGATTTCCTACAATGAGCAGTTCTTC
>.|TRBV28|TRBJ1-4|TRBD1
CASSQGDRGNHEKLFF
TGTGCCAGCAGCCAAGGGGACAGGGGGAACCATGAAAAACTGTTTTTT
>once|TRBV7-9|TRBJ2-7|TRBD2
CASSFWGREASYEQYF
TGTGCCAGCAGCTTCTGGGGGCGGGAGGCCTCCTACGAGCAGTACTTC
>.|TRBV10-2|TRBJ1-5|.
CASSQINQPQHF
TGCGCCAGCAGTCAAATCAATCAGCCCCAGCATTTT
>few|TRBV20-1|TRBJ1-1|.
CSRHGVPEAFF
TGCTCCCGCCACGGGGTCCCTGAAGCTTTCTTT
>.|TRBV27|TRBJ1-2|.
CASRPLSGGLGGYTF
TGTGCCAGCAGACCTCTGTCGGGGGGGCTGGGAGGCTACACCTTC
>.|TRBV7-9|TRBJ2-6|.
CASSLRSMIGAGANVLTF
TGTGCCAGCAGCTTACGTAGCATGATCGGGGCTGGGGCCAACGTCCTGACTTTC
>.|TRBV3-1/TRBV3-2|TRBJ2-3|.
CASSAGGSDTQYF
TGTGCCAGCAGCGCCGGGGGTTCAGATACGCAGTATTTT
>.|TRBV11-2|TRBJ2-7|.
CASSSGQLYEQYF
TGTGCCAGCAGCTCCGGACAGCTCTACGAGCAGTACTTC
>.|TRBV7-9|TRBJ2-2|.
CASSSGLKQNTGELFF
TGTGCCAGCAGCTCCGGACTGAAACAGAACACCGGGGAGCTGTTTTTT
>.|TRBV19|TRBJ1-5|TRBD1
CASNMGQVQNQPQHF
TGTGCCAGTAATATGGGACAGGTCCAAAATCAGCCCCAGCATTTT
>few|TRBV5-1|TRBJ1-2|TRBD1
CASSPGGGLYGYTF
TGCGCCAGCAGCCCCGGAGGGGGCCTCTATGGCTACACCTTC
>once|TRBV7-2|TRBJ2-2|TRBD1
CASSKDRGNPGELFF
TGTGCCAGCAGCAAGGACAGGGGGAATCCCGGGGAGCTGTTTTTT
>.|TRBV4-2|TRBJ2-1|TRBD2
CASSQVGLAPYNEQFF
TGTGCCAGCAGCCAGGTGGGACTAGCGCCTTACAATGAGCAGTTCTTC
>few|TRBV14|TRBJ1-6|TRBD1
CASSRTGGWSSPLHF
TGTGCCAGCAGCCGAACAGGGGGGTGGAGTTCACCCCTCCACTTT